Shown below are 5 T cell receptor beta chains from a single sample sequenced in a study of CD8+ T cells in alopecia areata. Treatment described: oral pan-JAK inhibitor, 5-10 mg twice daily. It was cDNA, reverse transcribed from extracted RNA, that served as the sequencing template. Clones were read by immunoSEQ multiplex PCR, and TCRdb kept only the in-frame ones, dropping some. The sample contains approximately 210,000 clones, around 65% of which appear only once. The source material was CD4+ T cells sorted from blood, sampled between weeks 43 and 45, from a patient treated with tofacitinib. These receptors were collected from a human donor with alopecia areata.

This clone was detected only a few times. V gene TRBV7-2 combines with J gene TRBJ1-2; 8 bases are a match to TRBD1. The CDR3 loop spans 15 amino acids. Germline V lookup: CDR1 SGHTA, CDR2 FQGNSA. The trim removed 4 bases at V and 5 bases at J, leaving 9 bases unmatched. This chain's CDR3 is CASSSHRGALYGYTF. CDR3 sequence (DNA): TGTGCCAGCAGCTCCCACAGGGGGGCGCTTTATGGCTACACCTTC.

J is TRBJ1-2 and V is TRBV25-1; D gene unclear. CDR3 length: 11 amino acids. V gave up 4 bases and J gave up 7 bases, with 7 bases separating them. Germline-derived CDR1 and CDR2 are MGHDK and SYGVNS. In DNA form, the CDR3 reads TGTGCCAGCAGTGGGAGCCTTGGCTACACCTTC. It yields the protein CASSGSLGYTF.

J is TRBJ2-7 and V is TRBV27; possible D gene TRBD2, 6 bases. The ends were cut back, 6 bases at V and 0 bases at J, with 12 bases in the middle. CDR3 length: 14 residues. CDR1 MNHEY and CDR2 SMNVEV come from the germline V gene (reference sequence). CDR3 in DNA: TGTGCCAGCAGCCAAGTCGGGGGCTCCTACGAGCAGTACTTC. Translation gives CASSQVGGSYEQYF.

This clone was found once. The chain joins TRBV9 to TRBJ1-2; 8 bases match TRBD1. Per the germline V gene, CDR1 is SGDLS and CDR2 is YYNGEE. The V and J ends lost 3 bases and 4 bases, in that order; junction bases with no gene match: 8. This CDR3 is built from 15 residues. The DNA for the CDR3 is TGTGCCAGCAGCGCGCACCCGGGACAGGCCTATGGCTACACCTTC. Amino acid sequence: CASSAHPGQAYGYTF. The full variable domain, its missing parts supplied by reference TRBV9 and TRBJ1-2, is DSGVTQTPKHLITATGQRVTLRCSPRSGDLSVYWYQQSLDQGLQFLIQYYNGEERAKGNILERFSAQQFPDLHSELNLSSLELGDSALYFCASSAHPGQAYGYTFGSGTRLTVV.

This clone was counted only a few times. V gene TRBV7-2 combines with J gene TRBJ2-5; 7 nucleotides agree with TRBD1. The DNA end lines up better with TRBJ2-7; the J call may be wrong. CDR1 and CDR2 (germline): SGHTA, FQGNSA. This CDR3 spans 14 amino acids. DNA for the CDR3: TGTGCCAGCAGCTTTGTAACAGGGGCCTACGAGCAGTACTTC. It codes for CASSFVTGAYEQYF.